This TCR beta chain was found in a study of blood T cells in healthy people across ages. Extraction yielded at least 5 micrograms of total RNA per sample. This CDR3 region has 15 residues. The germline V and J ends were trimmed by 3 bases and 5 bases, with 16 bases remaining between them. CDR1 MNHNS and CDR2 SASEGT come from the germline V gene. Together with a sample-barcoded 5' primer, a J-beta primer mix was included in a second PCR lasting roughly 6 to 12 cycles. Tags on each cDNA molecule came from a template-switch adaptor with 12 random nucleotides. TCRdb re-called the 5' RACE reads with MiXCR, one entry per CDR3 protein. Altogether 780,000 or so distinct CDR3 sequences are present, 25% being singletons, with the ten largest covering roughly 3.8%. The same data also contributed to another study, on T cells of mothers and their children. As that study records: Maternal samples each gave over 10 million TCR beta CDR3 reads, and child samples approximately 3 million each. Related mother-child pairs showed slightly, non-significantly higher overlap than unrelated pairs.

The sample consisted of blood. V and J are TRBV6-1 and TRBJ1-1, with no clear D. This TCR was sampled from a boy aged 5-17 years in good health. CDR3 sequence: CASSDPWEGLTEAFF. The CDR3 region has the DNA TGTGCCAGCAGTGACCCCTGGGAAGGGTTAACTGAAGCTTTCTTT.